The 24 T cell receptor beta chains presented below share a single source sample, sequenced in a study of T cells in Graves' hyperthyroidism and ophthalmopathy. Researchers took RNA transcripts and amplified the TCR beta CDR3 regions from them. Carried out on the TCR CDR3, a first-round RT-PCR used the HTBI primer set. TCRdb redid the calling of the multiplex PCR reads with MiXCR, one entry per CDR3 protein. The table records approximately 350,000 distinct CDR3 sequences, roughly 15% of them present only once. The sample comprised blood. The receptors were sampled from a woman in her sixties with Graves' ophthalmopathy.

The table lists this clonotype with many counts. The gene calls are TRBV3-1 and TRBJ2-3, with a possible D match to TRBD1 (5 bases). The germline gives CDR1 LGHDT, CDR2 YNNKEL (reference sequence). V lost 1 base, J lost 3 bases, and 11 bases lay in between. The CDR3 consists of 15 residues. The CDR3 DNA follows: TGTGCCAGCAGCCAAGTCGCAGGGTTTACAGATACGCAGTATTTT. Protein: CASSQVAGFTDTQYF.

This clonotype was seen repeatedly, ten times or more. This chain links TRBV19 with TRBJ1-1; D remains unclear. Germline-derived CDR1 and CDR2 are LNHDA and SQIVND (reference sequence). The CDR3 runs to 12 residues. V was trimmed by 8 bases and J by 4 bases, leaving 11 bases between them. CDR3 region: CASCEKGTEAFF. The CDR3 DNA reads TGTGCCAGTTGCGAGAAGGGCACTGAAGCTTTCTTT.

There are many counts of this clonotype. V usage is TRBV7-3 and J usage is TRBJ2-7; the D gene is possibly TRBD2 (6 bases). Germline lookup yields CDR1 SGHTA and CDR2 FQGTGA. Trimming shortened V by 5 bases and J by 3 bases, and 17 bases separated the two germline ends. CDR3 size: 15 residues. The CDR3 loop is CASSPERARDYEQYF. CDR3 coding DNA: TGTGCCAGCAGCCCCGAGCGGGCGCGGGACTACGAGCAGTACTTC. Filled out from reference TRBV7-3 and TRBJ2-7, the complete variable domain reads GAGVSQTPSNKVTEKGKYVELRCDPISGHTALYWYRQSLGQGPEFLIYFQGTGAADDSGLPNDRFFAVRPEGSVSTLKIQRTERGDSAVYLCASSPERARDYEQYFGPGTRLTVT.

In its sample, this clonotype was seen many times. The chain has TRBV5-1 and TRBJ2-5; D gene uncertain. V was cut by 0 bases and J by 1 base, with 16 bases left in between. The CDR3 is 17 residues long. Germline V CDR1 and CDR2: SGHRS, YFSETQ. CDR3 coding DNA: TGCGCCAGCAGCTTGGACCCCTTAGGGCAGTCCCAAGAGACCCAGTACTTC. It is translated as CASSLDPLGQSQETQYF.

This clonotype has ten or more counts. This sequence joins TRBV28 and TRBJ2-1; the match to TRBD2 covers 7 bases. CDR3 size: 16 residues. V trimming: 3 bases; J trimming: 7 bases; junction bases outside the gene matches: 12. From germline, CDR1 is MDHEN and CDR2 SYDVKM. The DNA of the CDR3 is TGTGCCAGCAGTTTTGTTTCTAGCGGAGGATATAATGAGCAGTTCTTC. Translation gives CASSFVSSGGYNEQFF.

The table lists this clonotype with many counts. The V gene is TRBV20-1, the J gene TRBJ2-3; maybe TRBD1 (6 bases). Germline V CDR1 and CDR2: DFQATT, SNEGSKA (reference sequence). CDR3 length: 16 residues. V lost 3 bases and J lost 2, with 18 bases in between. For the CDR3, the DNA is TGCAGTGCTAGTAGTAGTGGACAGATTATCACAGATACGCAGTATTTT. Its translation is CSASSSGQIITDTQYF.

The rearrangement uses TRBV27 and TRBJ2-2; 12 bases agree with TRBD2. Unmatched junction bases numbered 7, after V lost 10 bases and J lost 7 bases. The CDR3 covers 14 residues. The germline gives CDR1 MNHEY, CDR2 SMNVEV (reference sequence). The CDR3 protein is CATRSSGRGGELFF. The CDR3 coding sequence is TGTGCCACCCGGTCTAGCGGGAGGGGCGGGGAGCTGTTTTTT.

The rearrangement uses TRBV20-1 and TRBJ2-7; 8 bases agree with TRBD2. The germline CDR1 and CDR2 sequences are DFQATT and SNEGSKA (reference sequence). Losses at the gene ends were 1 base for V and 5 bases for J; bases not matched to a gene: 7. The CDR3 is 14 amino acids. CDR3: CSARARGRSNEQYF. CDR3 DNA: TGCAGTGCTAGAGCGCGCGGGAGGAGCAACGAGCAGTACTTC.

This sequence joins TRBV7-2 and TRBJ1-2; 8 nucleotides line up with TRBD1. Germline V gene lookup returns CDR1 SGHTA and CDR2 FQGNSA. This CDR3 has 15 amino acids. Unmatched junction bases numbered 8, after V lost 5 bases and J lost 3 bases. CDR3 nucleotide sequence: TGTGCCAGCAGCATAAGGACAGGGAATTACTATGGCTACACCTTC. It yields the protein CASSIRTGNYYGYTF.

This clonotype was seen at least ten times. DNA of the CDR3: TGTGCCAGCAGTCCCTACAGGGACTCCTACGAGCAGTACTTC. Protein sequence: CASSPYRDSYEQYF. This chain links TRBV12-3 or TRBV12-4 with TRBJ2-7; D possibly corresponds to TRBD1 (6 bases). The CDR3 covers 14 residues. V was clipped by 5 bases and J by 0 bases, with 11 bases between them.

This sequence joins TRBV19 and TRBJ1-2; 7 nucleotides align to TRBD1. Trimming cost V 6 bases and J 6 bases; bases outside gene matches: 7. The V gene's germline CDR1 is LNHDA and CDR2 SQIVND (reference sequence). The CDR3 is 13 residues long. CDR3 coding DNA: TGTGCCAGTAGCTTAACAGGGGCCCATGGCTACACCTTC. This sequence encodes CASSLTGAHGYTF.

There are many counts of this clonotype. The chain joins TRBV5-1 to TRBJ1-2; 7 positions match TRBD1. Looked up from germline, CDR1 is SGHRS and CDR2 is YFSETQ. V trimming: 4 bases; J trimming: 3 bases; junction bases outside the gene matches: 9. The CDR3 extends over 15 amino acids. The DNA for the CDR3 is TGCGCCAGCAGCCCGCAGGGGGTGAGTTACTATGGCTACACCTTC. It yields the protein CASSPQGVSYYGYTF.

This clonotype came up many times. The genes are TRBV20-1 and TRBJ2-7; 9 positions agree with TRBD2. Germline loops: CDR1 DFQATT, CDR2 SNEGSKA (reference sequence). The CDR3 runs to 16 residues. With V trimmed by 5 bases and J by 3 bases, 14 bases remained unmatched. This chain's CDR3 is CSAASGTSSTFYEQYF. In nucleotides, the CDR3 is TGCAGTGCTGCATCCGGGACTAGCTCCACGTTCTACGAGCAGTACTTC.

This sequence joins TRBV12-3 or TRBV12-4 and TRBJ1-6; TRBD1 might be the D (5 bases). V was clipped by 3 bases and J by 10 bases, with 13 bases between them. This CDR3 spans 14 amino acids. The CDR3 bases are TGTGCCAGCAGTTTGCCCCAGGGTAACTCACCCCTCCACTTT. It translates to CASSLPQGNSPLHF.

The table lists this clonotype with many counts. The chain couples TRBV20-1 to TRBJ2-1, with D perhaps matching TRBD1 (7 bases). Germline loops: CDR1 DFQATT, CDR2 SNEGSKA (reference sequence). CDR3 length equals 16 residues. Trimming pared 0 bases from V and 1 base from J, leaving 13 bases between. Here the CDR3 DNA reads TGCAGTGCTAGAGATGAGCAGGGGGGTTCCTACAATGAGCAGTTCTTC. The encoded protein is CSARDEQGGSYNEQFF.

Ten or more counts support this clonotype. This chain joins TRBV2 and TRBJ2-1; D remains unclear. Trimming pared 4 bases from V and 4 bases from J, leaving 14 bases between. This CDR3 has 15 residues. Germline V gene lookup returns CDR1 SNHLY and CDR2 FYNNEI. CDR3 amino acids: CASSVEQIPYNEQFF. The CDR3 DNA is TGTGCCAGCAGTGTCGAACAGATACCTTACAATGAGCAGTTCTTC. The full variable domain, its missing parts supplied by reference TRBV2 and TRBJ2-1, is EPEVTQTPSHQVTQMGQEVILRCVPISNHLYFYWYRQILGQKVEFLVSFYNNEISEKSEIFDDQFSVERPDGSNFTLKIRSTKLEDSAMYFCASSVEQIPYNEQFFGPGTRLTVL.

This clonotype appeared many times. The CDR3 nucleotides are TGCGCCAGCAGCTTGTCGGGCCACACCAGCGGGAGTTACGAGCAGTACTTC. Its protein is CASSLSGHTSGSYEQYF. The J gene is TRBJ2-7, the V gene TRBV5-1, with 8 nucleotides matching TRBD2. With V trimmed by 1 base and J by 4 bases, 13 bases remained unmatched. CDR1 and CDR2 (germline): SGHRS, YFSETQ. This CDR3 has 17 residues.

This clonotype was found many times. For the CDR3, the DNA is TGTGCCAGCAGCTTAGGGTCCGGGAGTGAGCAGTTCTTC. Translation: CASSLGSGSEQFF. The chain combines TRBV7-9 with TRBJ2-1, with TRBD2 as a possible D gene (6 bases). This CDR3 comprises 13 residues. Germline V gene sequence: CDR1 SEHNR, CDR2 FQNEAQ (reference sequence). Trimming stripped 1 base from V and 9 bases from J, with 10 bases between.

This clonotype was seen repeatedly, ten times or more. The chain carries TRBV2 and TRBJ2-3, with D perhaps TRBD2 (6 bases). The CDR3 runs 17 residues. V shed 6 bases and J shed 0 bases, with 19 bases lying between them. Per the germline V gene, CDR1 is SNHLY and CDR2 is FYNNEI. The CDR3, as DNA: TGTGCCAGCAGCCGACCAACCGGGAGACCTAGCACAGATACGCAGTATTTT. This sequence encodes CASSRPTGRPSTDTQYF.

This clonotype was seen at least ten times. The chain is built from TRBV28 and TRBJ1-5; D is ambiguous. V was clipped by 6 bases and J by 5 bases, with 8 bases between them. Germline CDR1 is MDHEN and CDR2 is SYDVKM. This CDR3 region has 12 residues. The CDR3 reads CASSSRDQPQHF. DNA for the CDR3: TGTGCCAGCAGCTCCCGAGATCAGCCCCAGCATTTT.

This chain connects TRBV5-4 to TRBJ2-3; 13 bases fit TRBD2. CDR3 length equals 17 residues. The V gene end was trimmed by 4 bases and the J gene end by 2 bases; junction bases not matched to a gene: 7. CDR1 and CDR2 (germline): SGHNT, YYREEE (reference sequence). The CDR3 region is CASSIRLAGGHTDTQYF. CDR3 in DNA: TGTGCCAGCAGCATCCGACTAGCGGGAGGACACACAGATACGCAGTATTTT. Variable domain in full (rest from reference TRBV5-4 and TRBJ2-3): ETGVTQSPTHLIKTRGQQVTLRCSSQSGHNTVSWYQQALGQGPQFIFQYYREEENGRGNFPPRFSGLQFPNYSSELNVNALELDDSALYLCASSIRLAGGHTDTQYFGPGTRLTVL.

This clonotype was counted at least ten times. The chain uses TRBV20-1 and TRBJ2-1; 10 nucleotides align to TRBD2. V lost 0 bases and J lost 7; bases outside the gene matches: 12. The CDR3 totals 17 residues. Germline CDR1 and CDR2: DFQATT and SNEGSKA (reference sequence). CDR3 amino acids: CSARDVGSGRIGNEQFF. CDR3 DNA sequence: TGCAGTGCTAGAGATGTCGGTAGCGGGAGGATAGGTAATGAGCAGTTCTTC.

This clonotype was seen many times. This sequence joins TRBV5-5 and TRBJ2-5; 10 positions agree with TRBD2. V was clipped by 1 base and J by 7 bases; unmatched bases: 7. The CDR3 sequence is 15 residues long. The germline gives CDR1 SGHKS, CDR2 YYEKEE (reference sequence). The CDR3 DNA sequence: TGTGCCAGCAGCTTGACCCTAGCGGGAGAAGGGACCCAGTACTTC. It specifies CASSLTLAGEGTQYF.

This clonotype occurred many times. The rearrangement joins TRBV7-2 to TRBJ2-7; 10 bases line up with TRBD2. The CDR3 is 15 amino acids. Germline V CDR1 and CDR2: SGHTA, FQGNSA. Trimming took 1 base from V and 7 from J; bases not matched to a gene: 7. In DNA, the CDR3 is TGTGCCAGCAGCTTAGGGACTAGCGGTTCCTGGGAGCAGTACTTC. Translating gives CASSLGTSGSWEQYF.